This is a list of T cell receptor beta chains from one sample in a study of shared T cell receptors in the human thymus. Some clones are missing from TCRdb's copy, which holds only in-frame ones; the method was immunoSEQ multiplex PCR. The sample lists about 380,000 clones; about 95% were seen once. The specimen sequenced was thymocytes. Receptors originate from a human donor. Each CDR3 is given with its conserved first and last residue. The D gene is left open where the match is weak. Clone size is stated in some rows and not others, as once, few, many or a class when expanded.

clone size	V gene	D gene	J gene	CDR3 protein	CDR3 DNA
NA	TRBV6-1	TRBD1	TRBJ1-2	CASSPGQGLRGYTF	TGTGCCAGCAGTCCCGGACAGGGCTTAAGGGGCTACACCTTC
NA	TRBV19	TRBD1	TRBJ1-5	CASSRESDRGNSNQPQHF	TGTGCCAGTAGTCGAGAATCGGACAGGGGGAATAGCAATCAGCCCCAGCATTTT
NA	TRBV2	TRBD1	TRBJ2-1	CASSDSHRQGPSYNEQFF	TGTGCCAGCAGTGATAGCCACCGACAGGGCCCCTCCTACAATGAGCAGTTCTTC
NA	TRBV19	TRBD2	TRBJ2-1	CASSIVKYLAEGGNEQFF	TGTGCCAGTAGTATAGTAAAGTACCTAGCGGAAGGCGGGAATGAGCAGTTCTTC
NA	TRBV19	TRBD2	TRBJ2-2	CASSIRGAGGRNTGELFF	TGTGCCAGTAGTATACGCGGAGCGGGAGGACGGAACACCGGGGAGCTGTTTTTT
NA	TRBV27	NA	TRBJ1-3	CASSLRQSAGNTIYF	TGTGCCAGCAGTTTAAGACAGAGTGCTGGAAACACCATATATTTT
NA	TRBV28	NA	TRBJ1-5	CASSLYGERGFGQPQHF	TGTGCCAGCAGTTTATACGGAGAGAGGGGATTCGGGCAGCCCCAGCATTTT
NA	TRBV7-2	NA	TRBJ2-2	CASSFYGGSNTGELFF	TGTGCCAGCAGCTTTTACGGCGGCTCGAACACCGGGGAGCTGTTTTTT
NA	TRBV7-2	NA	TRBJ1-6	CASSLVSLLPRKDSPLHF	TGTGCCAGCAGCTTAGTGAGTCTTCTCCCACGGAAGGATTCACCCCTCCACTTT
NA	TRBV9	NA	TRBJ2-5	CASSVEGTDRQETQYF	TGTGCCAGCAGCGTAGAGGGGACTGACCGCCAAGAGACCCAGTACTTC
NA	TRBV25-1	TRBD1	TRBJ2-7	CASRTGTGGAGLSYEQYF	TGTGCCAGCAGAACCGGGACAGGGGGCGCGGGACTCTCCTACGAGCAGTACTTC
NA	TRBV5-1	TRBD1	TRBJ1-1	CASSLGTGDLNTEAFF	TGCGCCAGCAGCTTGGGGACAGGCGATCTCAACACTGAAGCTTTCTTT
NA	TRBV5-5	NA	TRBJ1-1	CASRRVGSEAFF	TGTGCCAGCAGACGGGTAGGCTCTGAAGCTTTCTTT
NA	TRBV28	TRBD2	TRBJ2-1	CASSPGLAGGRSFSYNEQFF	TGTGCCAGCAGCCCCGGACTAGCGGGAGGAAGATCTTTCTCCTACAATGAGCAGTTCTTC
once	TRBV7-7	NA	TRBJ2-1	CASSFLPGRYEQFF	TGTGCCAGCAGCTTTCTCCCAGGGAGGTATGAGCAGTTCTTC
NA	TRBV28	TRBD1	TRBJ2-3	CASSPPDRGIGTDTQYF	TGTGCCAGCAGCCCCCCGGACAGGGGGATCGGCACAGATACGCAGTATTTT
NA	TRBV15	NA	TRBJ2-3	CATSRDEGFGSGDTQYF	TGTGCCACCAGCAGAGATGAGGGGTTCGGTAGCGGAGATACGCAGTATTTT
NA	TRBV14	NA	TRBJ1-1	CASSPSPGQNTEAFF	TGTGCCAGCAGCCCCTCACCGGGCCAGAACACTGAAGCTTTCTTT
NA	TRBV5-6	NA	TRBJ2-2	CASSLSGELFF	TGTGCCAGCAGCTTAAGCGGGGAGCTGTTTTTT
NA	TRBV27	NA	TRBJ2-7	CASSLSKLLEGEQYF	TGTGCCAGCAGTTTATCGAAATTGCTCGAGGGAGAGCAGTACTTC
NA	TRBV28	TRBD2	TRBJ2-5	CASSLTGTSGRKTQYF	TGTGCCAGCAGTTTAACCGGGACTAGCGGGAGAAAGACCCAGTACTTC
NA	TRBV30	NA	TRBJ1-4	CAYQATNEKLFF	TGTGCCTATCAGGCAACTAATGAAAAACTGTTTTTT
NA	TRBV6-5	TRBD1	TRBJ2-5	CASSPGQDKETQYF	TGTGCCAGCAGTCCGGGACAGGATAAAGAGACCCAGTACTTC
NA	TRBV28	TRBD1	TRBJ1-1	CASSLGTGGESTEAFF	TGTGCCAGCAGTTTGGGGACAGGGGGAGAGAGCACTGAAGCTTTCTTT
NA	TRBV2	TRBD1	TRBJ2-7	CASSGRGGRNEQYF	TGTGCCAGCAGTGGAAGAGGGGGCAGGAACGAGCAGTACTTC